This TCR beta chain originates from a study of beta chain features in type 1 diabetes (dated by TCRdb to the late 2010s). Turning to the overall study: Mean age, gender distribution, total cell number and subset yield were not different between patients and healthy donors. A total of 100 million to 110 million sorted cells were examined across all samples, and a strong correlation was observed between cell number per subset and RNA yield. In the study, TCRB repertoires of sorted circulating CD4+ T cell subsets from recently diagnosed type 1 diabetes patients were compared with those of matched healthy donors. Whereas all 30 or so donors provided naive and central memory subsets, regulatory and stem cell-like memory subsets were isolated from just 8 patients and roughly 8 healthy donors. Results and caveats for the whole study, not just this receptor: Fewer insertions and more nucleotide deletions at VDJ recombination sites were observed in patients with type 1 diabetes, implying thymic rearrangement abnormalities. HLA sub-analyses involved small numbers of individuals, so any influence of HLA type on TCRB rearrangement remained unresolved. Naive, central memory and regulatory TCRB repertoires appeared to be more alike among patients than among healthy donors. Because cDNA was sequenced instead of genomic DNA, activated cells with high expression could be over-represented, although the groups did not differ in activation or CD3 levels. A moderate but significant shortening of TCRB CDR3 length was observed in type 1 diabetes patients in all four CD4+ subsets. PCR might favor shorter templates, but patient and control samples were amplified and corrected together, so any skew would affect both groups equally.

The entire amount of isolated RNA was reverse transcribed using the High Capacity cDNA Reverse Transcription Kit, so the sequenced TCRB transcripts were expressed ones. Deep immunoSEQ sequencing was applied to naive, central memory and regulatory T cell samples, giving an average of about 3.8 million total reads per sample. Sorted cells were lysed in RLT buffer, and RNA was extracted using DNase-treated RNeasy Micro or Mini kits according to cell number. Each cell subset was processed on its own to prevent cross-contamination, while patient and healthy donor samples were processed together. TCRB sequences were amplified from cDNA with the immunoSEQ multiplex PCR, producing 87-bp fragments spanning the CDR3 region. The amplicons were sequenced using the Illumina HiSeq platform. As for the authors' bioinformatics: PCR bias was corrected computationally using synthetic template baselines, and reads within Hamming distance 2 were collapsed, with unmergeable singletons discarded. By aligning reads against IMGT, V, D and J genes, CDR3 length, and insertions or deletions at six rearrangement sites were assigned. Within each subset, clonotype counts were normalized to the number of sorted cells before true diversity and Gini coefficients were calculated with the tcR R package. The overlap coefficient, calculated on TCRB nucleotide sequences, was used to quantify repertoire sharing. This is the immuneACCESS table as TCRdb keeps it, with only in-frame sequences that have V and J called. A part of the clones is gone; compared with another copy, unresolved V genes explain less than half, and the rest is unexplained. V, J and clone size were drawn from that table, and D and trimming were deduced from the DNA. The sample table lists nearly 350,000 clones, 8% of them with a count of one. In total, the top ten clones hold around 0.44% of the sample.

The table lists this clone with a few counts. The antigen it recognizes is unknown. Base qualities were left out, and no much larger clone turns up one base away. Each donor gave one peripheral blood draw, averaging approximately 0.12 L, which was collected into heparinised tubes. A BD FACSAria II was used to sort naive, central memory, regulatory and stem cell-like memory CD4+ T cells with a panel that included CD45RO, CCR7, CD25, CD127, CD95 and CD27. Every sorted population had a purity above 98%. Right away, PBMCs were isolated by Lymphoprep density gradient centrifugation and were stained directly, with no culture step. So that batch effects would be minimized, each experiment stained and sorted samples in pairs, pairing one healthy donor with one patient. The germline V gene provides CDR1 MDHEN and CDR2 SYDVKM. From cysteine to phenylalanine, the CDR3 is 14 amino acids long. The kept DNA is CDR3 alone, 42 bases in frame from the first base. V loses 3 bases of germline sequence and J loses 3 bases, and the interval between the two ends is 8 bases.

This receptor chain uses TRBV28 and TRBJ2-2; the D gene cannot be resolved reliably. The sequence came from a woman younger than 30 in good health. The sequencing sample was made of central memory CD4+ T cells from blood. The CDR3 has the sequence CASSFLTYTGELFF. The base sequence is TGTGCCAGCAGTTTCCTAACCTACACCGGGGAGCTGTTTTTT.